This T cell receptor (beta chain) was found in a study of T cells in Graves' hyperthyroidism and ophthalmopathy. General observations from the study: In the analysis, a 13 V-J model separated ophthalmopathy from stable hyperthyroidism.

This CDR3 has 12 amino acids. CDR1 is SNHLY, CDR2 FYNNEI, per germline. RNA transcripts yielded amplified TCR beta CDR3 regions. First-round RT-PCR of the TCR CDR3 relied on the HTBI primer set. TCRdb reprocessed the multiplex PCR reads with MiXCR, giving one entry per CDR3 protein. Of 300,000 to 350,000 distinct CDR3 sequences listed, roughly 20% are singletons. It was uncontrolled infection, other autoimmune disease, pregnancy or lactation that excluded patients. Details on this clonotype: Its target is not known.

The source material was blood. This clonotype originated in a woman in her 40s with Graves' ophthalmopathy. The chain recombines TRBV2 with TRBJ2-7; TRBD2 matches 9 bases. CDR3 sequence reads: CVASGDSYEQYF. DNA of the CDR3: TGTGTAGCTAGCGGGGACTCCTACGAGCAGTACTTC.